These T cell receptor beta chains were read from a single sample in a study of shared clonotypes between healthy human individuals. The table came from immunoSEQ multiplex PCR; TCRdb's copy has only in-frame clones and leaves some out. The sample contains some 2,500,000 clones, over 85% of which appear only once. The sequenced material came from naive CD4+ T cells from PBMCs. All receptors come from a man aged 18 to 29 in good health. Some clones in this sample may be carry-over from other donors' samples. The CDR3 runs from the conserved cysteine through the conserved F or W. The D gene is left open where the match is weak. The listing skips clone size in some rows; elsewhere it reads once, few, many or a size class.

D	V	size	J	CDR3	DNA
.	TRBV18	.	TRBJ1-3	CASSPLAGSSGNTIYF	TGTGCCAGCTCACCACTCGCAGGTTCCTCTGGAAACACCATATATTTT
.	TRBV5-1	.	TRBJ2-1	CASSLVDYNEQFF	TGCGCCAGCAGCTTGGTAGATTACAATGAGCAGTTCTTC
TRBD1	TRBV29-1	.	TRBJ1-2	CSVEELQRDRGLDGYTF	TGCAGCGTTGAAGAGCTACAACGAGACAGGGGGCTTGATGGCTACACCTTC
TRBD2	TRBV5-4	.	TRBJ2-2	CASRPGTSENTGELFF	TGTGCCAGCAGACCCGGGACTAGCGAGAACACCGGGGAGCTGTTTTTT
.	TRBV10-3	.	TRBJ1-3	CAINGGYSGNTIYF	TGTGCCATCAACGGCGGCTACTCTGGAAACACCATATATTTT
TRBD2	TRBV7-9	.	TRBJ2-1	CASSPGLAVYGEQFF	TGTGCCAGCAGCCCGGGACTAGCGGTCTATGGTGAGCAGTTCTTC
.	TRBV6-6	.	TRBJ2-7	CASSSIGAPSYEQYF	TGTGCCAGCAGTTCGATAGGGGCCCCCTCCTACGAGCAGTACTTC
.	TRBV4-2	.	TRBJ1-5	CASSQGRVQGTQHF	TGTGCCAGCAGCCAAGGGCGGGTGCAGGGGACCCAGCATTTT
.	TRBV18	.	TRBJ2-3	CASLRRYGRPSTDTQYF	TGTGCCAGCCTACGGAGATACGGACGGCCGAGCACAGATACGCAGTATTTT
TRBD1	TRBV5-1	.	TRBJ2-7	CASSSYQGAPSEQYF	TGCGCCAGCAGCTCCTACCAGGGGGCCCCCTCCGAGCAGTACTTC
TRBD1	TRBV5-1	.	TRBJ2-1	CASSLASGFQGAGNEQFF	TGCGCCAGCAGCTTGGCCTCGGGGTTTCAGGGGGCAGGGAATGAGCAGTTCTTC
TRBD2	TRBV5-1	.	TRBJ2-2	CASSPGPTSGDTGELFF	TGCGCCAGCAGCCCGGGACCGACTAGCGGGGACACCGGGGAGCTGTTTTTT
.	TRBV28	.	TRBJ2-7	CASSFLGYEQYF	TGTGCCAGCAGTTTTTTGGGGTACGAGCAGTACTTC
.	TRBV28	.	TRBJ2-7	CASSSPGGSYEQYF	TGTGCCAGCAGCTCACCTGGGGGCTCCTACGAGCAGTACTTC
.	TRBV9	.	TRBJ2-3	CASSVASGTDTQYF	TGTGCCAGCAGCGTTGCTAGCGGCACAGATACGCAGTATTTT
.	TRBV9	.	TRBJ2-5	CASSVGTAETQYF	TGTGCCAGCAGCGTAGGGACAGCAGAGACCCAGTACTTC
.	TRBV29-1	.	TRBJ2-1	CSVVTGVRNEQFF	TGCAGCGTTGTAACGGGGGTCCGCAATGAGCAGTTCTTC
.	TRBV10-2	few	TRBJ1-2	CASKGGTYGYTF	TGCGCCAGCAAGGGGGGTACCTATGGCTACACCTTC
.	TRBV7-9	few	TRBJ1-1	CASSLGGDGNTEAFF	TGTGCCAGCAGCTTAGGAGGGGACGGGAACACTGAAGCTTTCTTT
.	TRBV5-1	.	TRBJ1-1	CASSLGGVSEAFF	TGCGCCAGCAGCTTGGGCGGGGTATCTGAAGCTTTCTTT
TRBD2	TRBV27	.	TRBJ2-1	CASSFSGRGPYNEQFF	TGTGCCAGCAGTTTTAGCGGGAGAGGCCCCTACAATGAGCAGTTCTTC
.	TRBV19	.	TRBJ2-7	CASKGEWGPGEQYF	TGTGCCAGTAAGGGAGAATGGGGACCCGGCGAGCAGTACTTC
.	TRBV27	once	TRBJ1-1	CASPTQAYTEAFF	TGTGCCAGCCCTACGCAAGCTTACACTGAAGCTTTCTTT
.	TRBV10-1	.	TRBJ2-1	CASSPTGYNEQFF	TGCGCCAGCAGCCCGACAGGCTACAATGAGCAGTTCTTC
TRBD2	TRBV10-3	.	TRBJ2-5	CAIRGASGRSGETQYF	TGTGCCATCAGGGGGGCTAGCGGGAGGAGCGGGGAGACCCAGTACTTC
.	TRBV6-6	.	TRBJ1-1	CASSPGDKNTEAFF	TGTGCCAGCAGTCCGGGGGACAAGAACACTGAAGCTTTCTTT
TRBD1	TRBV19	.	TRBJ1-5	CASSATGVSNQPQHF	TGTGCCAGTAGTGCGACAGGGGTTAGCAATCAGCCCCAGCATTTT
.	TRBV6-5	.	TRBJ1-1	CASSYGGVLTEAFF	TGTGCCAGCAGTTACGGTGGAGTGCTCACTGAAGCTTTCTTT
.	TRBV6-5	.	TRBJ1-1	CASSKLMNTEAFF	TGTGCCAGCAGCAAACTAATGAACACTGAAGCTTTCTTT
.	TRBV18	once	TRBJ1-4	CASSPGAALDEKLFF	TGTGCCAGCTCACCAGGAGCCGCGCTTGATGAAAAACTGTTTTTT
.	TRBV11-2	.	TRBJ2-5	CASSFGQETQYF	TGTGCCAGCAGCTTCGGCCAAGAGACCCAGTACTTC
.	TRBV4-1	.	TRBJ2-1	CASSQEPQAGNEQFF	TGCGCCAGCAGCCAAGAGCCGCAGGCGGGTAATGAGCAGTTCTTC
.	TRBV5-1	.	TRBJ1-4	CASSLGRQQETNEKLFF	TGCGCCAGCAGCTTGGGTAGGCAACAGGAAACTAATGAAAAACTGTTTTTT
TRBD1	TRBV5-4	once	TRBJ2-7	CASSQGQGLPYEQYF	TGTGCCAGCAGCCAGGGACAGGGCTTACCCTACGAGCAGTACTTC
.	TRBV28	.	TRBJ1-2	CASSLERYGYTF	TGTGCCAGCAGTTTGGAACGCTATGGCTACACCTTC
.	TRBV19	.	TRBJ2-6	CASSQQGSGANVLTF	TGTGCCAGTAGTCAGCAGGGGTCTGGGGCCAACGTCCTGACTTTC
.	TRBV27	.	TRBJ2-2	CASSSLFETYTGELFF	TGTGCCAGCAGTTCCCTCTTTGAGACTTACACCGGGGAGCTGTTTTTT
.	TRBV5-1	.	TRBJ2-5	CASSLEGRGGETQYF	TGCGCCAGCAGCTTGGAAGGGAGAGGAGGGGAGACCCAGTACTTC
.	TRBV10-3	.	TRBJ1-5	CAISEWGGLDQPQHF	TGTGCCATCAGTGAATGGGGAGGGTTGGATCAGCCCCAGCATTTT
.	TRBV28	.	TRBJ2-2	CASSFRAPNTGELSF	TGTGCCAGCAGTTTTAGGGCACCTAACACCGGGGAGCTGTCTTTT
.	TRBV5-1	.	TRBJ2-3	CASSLVGGFDVYTQYF	TGCGCCAGCAGTCTGGTAGGGGGATTTGATGTGTATACGCAGTATTTT
.	TRBV28	.	TRBJ1-3	CASIGNTIYF	TGTGCCAGCATTGGAAACACCATATATTTT
TRBD1	TRBV28	.	TRBJ1-2	CASSFTGAYGYTF	TGTGCCAGCAGTTTTACAGGGGCCTATGGCTACACCTTC
.	TRBV18	.	TRBJ2-3	CASSPILDPTDTQYF	TGTGCCAGCTCACCAATTTTGGACCCCACAGATACGCAGTATTTT
TRBD1	TRBV6-1	.	TRBJ1-1	CASSGDRGTEAFF	TGTGCCAGCAGTGGGGACAGGGGGACTGAAGCTTTCTTT
.	TRBV2	.	TRBJ2-1	CASRAGLAAYNEQFF	TGTGCCAGCAGAGCTGGACTGGCCGCCTACAATGAGCAGTTCTTC
.	TRBV4-1	.	TRBJ2-1	CASSQALGNALYNEQFF	TGCGCCAGCAGCCAAGCTCTGGGCAACGCCTTATACAATGAGCAGTTCTTC
.	TRBV10-2	.	TRBJ2-3	CASYQLDDTQYF	TGCGCCAGCTATCAACTAGACGATACGCAGTATTTT
.	TRBV7-9	.	TRBJ1-1	CASSFERLEAFF	TGTGCCAGCAGCTTCGAGCGTCTAGAAGCTTTCTTT
.	TRBV6-1	.	TRBJ1-5	CASTGQSSNQPQHF	TGTGCCAGCACCGGACAGAGTAGCAATCAGCCCCAGCATTTT